This TCR beta chain was obtained from a study of metastatic and nonmetastatic thyroid tumors. Study as a whole: Repertoires of blood and of tissue (tumor or nodule) from malignant and benign thyroid patients were compared.

Within the sample, this clone is medium-sized. The antigen is not known. Study-wide results and caveats: Reportedly, malignant thyroid tumors had significantly higher TCR beta diversity than benign nodules, in blood and tumor.

All patients reached thyroid surgery having received no treatment beforehand. In the authors' methods: In papillary thyroid cancer, a distant-metastasis classifier was built using CDR3 differences across clinicopathological groups. Using MiXCR, TCRdb re-called clones from the PCR reads. Clone size and V and J calls follow TCRdb, not the original study. The sample yields approximately 9,900 clones, over 9.5% seen once. Germline V CDR1 and CDR2: MNHNS, SASEGT. The V gene lost 5 bases and the J gene lost 5 bases, with 16 bases spanning the gap. The CDR3 has 16 amino acids. This chain uses TRBV6-1 with TRBJ1-6, with D perhaps TRBD1 (6 bases). The sample was tumor tissue. This receptor was identified in a female donor with papillary thyroid cancer or a benign thyroid nodule (not recorded which). Some clones in this sample may be carry-over from other donors' samples. CDR3 in amino acids: CASSRTELVDNSPLHF. In nucleotides, the CDR3 is TGTGCCAGCAGTCGGACAGAGCTCGTCGATAATTCACCCCTCCACTTT.